This TCR beta chain was sequenced in a study of cytotoxic CD8 clonotypes in ibrutinib-treated CLL (dated by TCRdb to the early 2020s). Regarding the complete study: In this cohort, around 14 patients were treatment-naive and approximately 10 were relapsed/refractory, while around 18 had unmutated IGHV. Responses were partial in roughly 24 patients and complete in 2; after median around 68 months follow-up, some 15 stayed in remission and some twelve progressed. Samples at response were collected after a median of about 12 months of treatment, with a range of 6 to 36 months. On average, each sample yielded 270,000 or so productive templates and tens of thousands of productive rearrangements. Longitudinal samples were obtainable from about 30% of the roughly 90 participants in the trial. Cryopreserved peripheral blood mononuclear cells were obtained before treatment, at response, and at either sustained remission or disease progression. Patients were still on ibrutinib when every remission and progressive disease sample was collected.

Study-wide findings and limitations: At baseline, clonality was higher than in age-matched healthy donors and showed a strong correlation with circulating CD8+ T-cell counts. Public clonotypes were rare and either shrank or stayed stable during treatment, and the rise in clonality at ibrutinib response reflected expansion of private clonotypes. Sustained-remission and progressing patients did not have matched sampling times, and lymph node repertoires were not examined. Clonality rose at ibrutinib response, remained stable during sustained remission, and dropped back toward baseline at progression.

Worth noting for this clone: Its cognate antigen has yet to be identified. No clone much larger than this one lies a single base away; base qualities are absent.

The goal of deep resolution MiSeq sequencing was a depth between 1 in 1 million and 1 in 200,000 T cells, and coverage averaged 10x per clonotype. TCR beta libraries were generated with the immunoSEQ hsTCRB Kit. The paper's data handling went like this. Data were analyzed with ImmunoSEQ Data Assistant and ImmunoSEQ Analyzer, with V, D and J genes assigned per IMGT definitions. Clonality, which ranges from 0 to 1, was calculated as one minus the normalized Shannon entropy of productive rearrangement frequencies. Public clonotype analysis was restricted to overrepresented clonotypes comprising at least 0.05% of each patient's repertoire. Repertoires from about a dozen age-matched healthy donors in immuneACCESS were used as clonality controls. This immuneACCESS table, as held by TCRdb, lists in-frame sequences with V and J called but not all clones. Of the missing ones, under half trace to an unresolved V gene in checked studies; the others have no known cause. D and trimming were read from the DNA, whereas the V and J calls and clone size are those reported in that table. Recorded for this sample are 45,000 or so clones; more than 60% of them occurred a single time. Clones ranked in the top ten supply approximately 12% of the sample.

The time point tag for this specimen amounts to: eleven to twelve months on ibrutinib. For TCR beta library preparation, about 2 micrograms of genomic DNA were isolated from cryopreserved PBMCs. Longitudinal blood samples from CLL patients receiving ibrutinib monotherapy were subjected to high-throughput TCR beta sequencing. Patients were enrolled in a phase 2 open-label single-center ibrutinib monotherapy trial. Looking up the germline V gene (reference sequence) yields CDR1 MNHEY and CDR2 SMNVEV. V trim: 5 bases; J trim: 7 bases; unmatched bases: 9. Spanning cysteine to phenylalanine, the CDR3 consists of 15 amino acids. Of the read, only the CDR3 DNA is kept; its 45 bases are in frame from base 1.

The clonotype originates from a human donor with chronic lymphocytic leukemia. The sequence joins TRBV27 to TRBJ1-4; TRBD1 fits 8 bases in the junction. The sequencing here drew on PBMCs, taken after 12 months of ibrutinib treatment. The encoded CDR3 is CASSTWTGQGEKLFF. In nucleotides, the sequence is TGTGCCAGCAGTACGTGGACAGGGCAGGGTGAAAAACTGTTTTTT. The reference TRBV27 and TRBJ1-4 proteins fill in what lies around the CDR3, so the full variable domain reads EAQVTQNPRYLITVTGKKLTVTCSQNMNHEYMSWYRQDPGLGLRQIYYSMNVEVTDKGDVPEGYKVSRKEKRNFPLILESPSPNQTSLYFCASSTWTGQGEKLFFGSGTQLSVL.